This T cell receptor (beta chain) was observed in a study of shared clonotypes between healthy human individuals. As for this clone: The antigen is unknown. The sample holds other DNA sequences that translate to the same CDR3.

This CDR3 comprises 14 residues. V shed 0 bases, J shed 2 bases, and the junction held 2 bases outside the gene matches. The germline V gene encodes CDR1 SGHRS and CDR2 YFSETQ. Sequencing used immunoSEQ multiplex PCR; TCRdb keeps in-frame clones, though not all of them. This table holds more than 2 million clones, 85% to 95% found once. Study observations and caveats: An effect of sequencing depth on clonotype sharing among donors was expected. Generation probability values for non-shared clonotypes were lower than those for clonotypes shared by all four donors.

The specimen was naive CD4+ T cells sorted from blood. This sample's subset: CD45RA+ positively selected. The rearrangement joins TRBV5-1 to TRBJ2-7; TRBD1 matches at 7 bases. This TCR came from a man aged 18-30 years in good health. CDR3 in amino acids: CASSLAQGAYEQYF. The CDR3 nucleotides read TGCGCCAGCAGCTTGGCGCAGGGGGCCTACGAGCAGTACTTC.